Presented here are 20 T cell receptor beta chains from one specimen sequenced in a study of cytomegalovirus exposure and HLA in healthy donors. PCR employed 60 Vbeta and 13 Jbeta primers. Data came from immunoSEQ multiplex PCR; TCRdb stores just in-frame clones and leaves some out. The top ten hold approximately 7.2% of the sample, which has more than 95,000 clones, approximately 79% seen once. Sequenced: PBMCs. The origin of the receptors is a man younger than 40 in good health and CMV-seropositive.

This clone has only one observation. In DNA form, the CDR3 reads TGTGCCAGTAGTATGGGGGACAGGCCTTACACTGAAGCTTTCTTT. It codes for CASSMGDRPYTEAFF. V and J are TRBV19 and TRBJ1-1; TRBD1 matches at 8 bases. Per the germline V gene, CDR1 is LNHDA and CDR2 is SQIVND (reference sequence). With V trimmed by 3 bases and J by 3 bases, 6 bases remained unmatched. This CDR3 has 15 residues.

Worth noting for this clone: Mismatch with germline at one junction end may stem from a read error. This CDR3 reads CASSEAWGGFTDTQYF. The CDR3 DNA is TGTGCCAGCAGCGAAGCATGGGGGGGGTTTACAGATACGCAGTATTTT. The V gene is TRBV6-1, the J gene TRBJ2-3, with 7 bases lining up with TRBD2. The CDR3 spans 16 residues. Germline-derived CDR1 and CDR2 are MNHNS and SASEGT.

The V gene is TRBV28, the J gene TRBJ1-4, with 7 nucleotides matching TRBD1. CDR1 and CDR2 from the germline V gene are MDHEN and SYDVKM. This CDR3 is built from 15 residues. With 4 bases clipped from V and 10 bases from J, the junction kept 12 bases outside the gene matches. The CDR3 region is CASSYPDPDRRKLFF. CDR3 coding DNA: TGTGCCAGCAGTTATCCCGATCCGGACAGGCGAAAACTGTTTTTT.

The gene calls are TRBV5-1 and TRBJ2-7; D unresolved. The CDR3 totals 14 residues. The germline CDR1 and CDR2 sequences are SGHRS and YFSETQ. V was trimmed by 1 base and J by 0 bases, leaving 8 bases between them. Here the CDR3 reads CASSLNGISYEQYF. The CDR3 DNA reads TGCGCCAGCAGCTTGAACGGTATCTCCTACGAGCAGTACTTC.

The chain couples TRBV27 to TRBJ2-7, with a possible D match to TRBD2 (6 bases). Germline CDR1 is MNHEY and CDR2 is SMNVEV (reference sequence). The CDR3 contains 14 residues. V lost 3 bases to trimming and J lost 3 bases, with 12 bases between them. The CDR3, as DNA: TGTGCCAGCAGTTTTGGAGGGCGCATCTACGAGCAGTACTTC. Translated, it gives CASSFGGRIYEQYF.

Only a few counts were recorded for this clone. V is TRBV7-2 and J is TRBJ2-5, with 8 positions matching TRBD2. The junction had 12 bases not matched to a gene; V was cut back by 3 bases and J by 6 bases. The CDR3 loop spans 16 amino acids. Germline V gives CDR1 SGHTA, CDR2 FQGNSA. CDR3 region: CASSFLRAGGRQTQYF. The CDR3 nucleotides read TGTGCCAGCAGCTTCTTACGGGCGGGGGGCCGGCAGACCCAGTACTTC.

This CDR3 reads CASSLPGQGADTQYF. CDR3 nucleotides: TGTGCCAGCAGTCTTCCGGGACAGGGGGCAGATACGCAGTATTTT. The chain uses TRBV27 and TRBJ2-3; the match to TRBD1 covers 11 bases. CDR1 MNHEY and CDR2 SMNVEV come from the germline V gene (reference sequence). Trimming took 5 bases from V and 4 from J; bases not matched to a gene: 5. CDR3 length: 15 amino acids.

The J gene is TRBJ2-5, the V gene TRBV30, with 7 bases matching TRBD1. The DNA end lines up better with TRBJ2-7; the J call may be wrong. CDR3 length: 13 residues. Germline V gene sequence: CDR1 GTSNPN, CDR2 SVGIG (reference sequence). Here the CDR3 DNA reads TGTGCCCTCAAAGGGGGCAGTTCCTACGAGCAGTACTTC. Translating gives CALKGGSSYEQYF.

J is TRBJ2-5 and V is TRBV5-4; the match to TRBD2 covers 14 bases. Trimming took 0 bases from V and 6 from J; bases not matched to a gene: 7. Looked up from germline, CDR1 is SGHNT and CDR2 is YYREEE (reference sequence). CDR3 size: 17 residues. The DNA of the CDR3 is TGTGCCAGCAGCTTGGGACTAGCGGGGGGGCCCGGGAAGACCCAGTACTTC. This sequence encodes CASSLGLAGGPGKTQYF.

The chain is built from TRBV4-1 and TRBJ2-3; D ambiguous. The germline V gene encodes CDR1 MGHRA and CDR2 YSYEKL. V gave up 2 bases and J gave up 2 bases, with 11 bases separating them. This CDR3 has 15 amino acids. Here the CDR3 reads CASSQFARSTDTQYF. CDR3 nucleotides: TGCGCCAGCAGCCAATTCGCGCGGTCCACAGATACGCAGTATTTT.

J is TRBJ1-1 and V is TRBV7-8; D not certain. The germline CDR1 and CDR2 sequences are SGHVS and FQNEAQ. Trimming pared 2 bases from V and 5 bases from J, leaving 15 bases between. This CDR3 contains 15 residues. DNA for the CDR3: TGTGCCAGCAGCTTAATGTGGAGGGTAGGGACTGAAGCTTTCTTT. Translation gives CASSLMWRVGTEAFF.

This clone showed up just once. The V gene is TRBV4-1, the J gene TRBJ2-5; the match to TRBD2 covers 10 bases. Germline loops: CDR1 MGHRA, CDR2 YSYEKL. This CDR3 has 15 residues. Trimming at V came to 5 bases and at J to 5 bases, leaving 8 bases not matched to a gene. The CDR3 here is CASSKSGGARETQYF. DNA for the CDR3: TGCGCCAGCAGCAAAAGCGGGGGGGCCCGGGAGACCCAGTACTTC.

The chain couples TRBV19 to TRBJ1-5; 9 nucleotides align to TRBD1. Germline CDR1 LNHDA, CDR2 SQIVND (reference sequence). CDR3 size: 18 residues. Trimming took 7 bases from V and 0 from J; bases not matched to a gene: 13. CDR3 DNA sequence: TGTGCCAGTACTACATTACAGGGGGCGCTTTATAGCAATCAGCCCCAGCATTTT. This encodes CASTTLQGALYSNQPQHF. Together with reference TRBV19 and TRBJ1-5, the CDR3 gives the full variable domain: DGGITQSPKYLFRKEGQNVTLSCEQNLNHDAMYWYRQDPGQGLRLIYYSQIVNDFQKGDIAEGYSVSREKKESFPLTVTSAQKNPTAFYLCASTTLQGALYSNQPQHFGDGTRLSIL.

This rearrangement joins TRBV27 to TRBJ2-7, with 7 nucleotides matching TRBD1. Losses at the gene ends were 8 bases for V and 3 bases for J; bases not matched to a gene: 1. The V gene's germline CDR1 is MNHEY and CDR2 SMNVEV (reference sequence). The CDR3 covers 11 residues. The CDR3 loop reads CASHRGYEQYF. The CDR3 DNA is TGTGCCAGCCACAGGGGCTACGAGCAGTACTTC.

A single count supports this clone. V and J are TRBV5-1 and TRBJ2-1; 11 bases fit TRBD2. The junction had 5 bases not matched to a gene; V was cut back by 0 bases and J by 0 bases. The CDR3 loop spans 18 amino acids. Germline lookup yields CDR1 SGHRS and CDR2 YFSETQ. The CDR3 loop reads CASSLAPSGRSSYNEQFF. CDR3 DNA: TGCGCCAGCAGCTTGGCCCCTAGCGGGAGGAGCTCCTACAATGAGCAGTTCTTC.

This clone was observed once. This CDR3 is CASSQGATDTQYF. DNA of the CDR3: TGCGCCAGCAGCCAGGGAGCCACAGATACGCAGTATTTT. This chain uses TRBV4-3 with TRBJ2-3; D might be TRBD2 (5 bases). CDR3 length: 13 amino acids. V was trimmed by 3 bases and J by 2 bases, leaving 6 bases between them. The V gene's germline CDR1 is LGHNA and CDR2 YSLEER.

This chain joins TRBV7-2 and TRBJ2-4; a possible D gene is TRBD1 (6 bases). Looked up from germline, CDR1 is SGHTA and CDR2 is FQGNSA. The V end was cut by 1 base, the J end by 8 bases, with 12 bases between. This CDR3 has 14 amino acids. CDR3 nucleotide sequence: TGTGCCAGCAGCTTAGATGCAGGGGTGGACATTCAGTACTTC. Protein sequence: CASSLDAGVDIQYF.

The V gene is TRBV11-1, the J gene TRBJ2-2, with 10 bases that match TRBD1. CDR1 SGHAT and CDR2 FQDESV come from the germline V gene (reference sequence). The V gene end was trimmed by 5 bases and the J gene end by 6 bases; junction bases not matched to a gene: 3. The length of the CDR3 is 14 residues. In nucleotides, the CDR3 is TGTGCCAGCAGCGCCGGGACAGGGGCCGGGGAGCTGTTTTTT. This translates into CASSAGTGAGELFF. Full variable domain (remainder filled in from reference TRBV11-1 and TRBJ2-2): EAEVAQSPRYKITEKSQAVAFWCDPISGHATLYWYRQILGQGPELLVQFQDESVVDDSQLPKDRFSAERLKGVDSTLKIQPAELGDSAMYLCASSAGTGAGELFFGEGSRLTVL.

The gene calls are TRBV27 and TRBJ2-7; TRBD2 agrees at 8 bases. The V gene end was trimmed by 7 bases and the J gene end by 6 bases; junction bases not matched to a gene: 8. Per germline, CDR1 MNHEY and CDR2 SMNVEV (reference sequence). The CDR3 extends over 13 amino acids. CDR3 sequence (DNA): TGTGCCAGCACCCCGGGGGGGGGTCGCGAGCAGTACTTC. It encodes CASTPGGGREQYF.

The V call is TRBV2, the J call TRBJ1-2, with D hard to call. V was cut by 1 base and J by 6 bases, with 9 bases left in between. Germline V gene lookup returns CDR1 SNHLY and CDR2 FYNNEI. The CDR3 loop spans 13 amino acids. The CDR3 region has the DNA TGTGCCAGCAGTGAAGACGGGTCTAATGGCTACACCTTC. Translated, it gives CASSEDGSNGYTF.